This TCR beta chain was captured by sequencing in a study of Graves' ophthalmopathy and Graves' hyperthyroidism. Amplified material comprised TCR beta CDR3 regions derived from RNA transcripts. First-round RT-PCR used HTBI primers; second-round multiplex PCR followed. TCRdb passed the multiplex PCR reads through MiXCR, listing each CDR3 protein once. This sample carries almost 750,000 distinct CDR3 sequences, 35% to 50% of them seen once, and the ten largest clones take roughly 46%. Presentation of ophthalmopathy in the donors involved moderate-to-severe activity, CAS ≥3, NOSPECS ≥4 and a duration under 3 months. Pregnant or lactating patients and those with other autoimmune diseases or uncontrolled infections were excluded. Germline V gene data show CDR1 as SGHTA and CDR2 as FQGNSA. The CDR3 totals 15 residues. V lost 5 bases, J lost 0 bases, and 14 bases lay in between.

Sequenced sample: peripheral blood. The receptor was isolated from an adult man with Graves' ophthalmopathy. The chain carries TRBV7-2 and TRBJ2-7; either TRBD1 or TRBD2 may supply D (5 bases each). The CDR3 bases are TGTGCCAGCAGCCAGGGACCTCAGAGCTCCTACGAGCAGTACTTC. It codes for CASSQGPQSSYEQYF. Using reference TRBV7-2 and TRBJ2-7 for the parts outside the CDR3, the full variable domain is GAGVSQSPSNKVTEKGKDVELRCDPISGHTALYWYRQSLGQGLEFLIYFQGNSAPDKSGLPSDRFSAERTGGSVSTLTIQRTQQEDSAVYLCASSQGPQSSYEQYFGPGTRLTVT.